This T cell receptor beta chain is from a study of shared clonotypes between healthy human individuals. About the research overall: Used for every donor were three CD4 naive, three CD4 memory, two CD8 naive and one CD8 memory plate.

V lost 2 bases, J lost 2 bases, and 13 bases lay in between. The CDR3 covers 16 residues. In germline, CDR1 is MGHRA, CDR2 YSYEKL. Using roughly 200 ng DNA, about 30,000 T cell genomes, the sorted-subset replicate PCRs were run. In the original processing: ImmunoSEQ gave junction-only sequences without quality scores, so filtering differed. The assay was immunoSEQ multiplex PCR, and TCRdb's table has in-frame clones only and misses some. D and trimming come from the DNA, and the V and J calls and clone size come from that table. Among approximately 980,000 clones listed, less than 85% were seen once. The genes are TRBV4-1 and TRBJ2-1; D remains ambiguous. The sample comprised memory CD4+ T cells sorted from blood. Subset meaning: CD45RA-negative fraction. This clonotype was sampled from a man younger than 35 in good health. The CDR3 spells CASSQPQGSTYNEQFF. The CDR3 DNA reads as TGCGCCAGCAGCCAACCACAAGGCTCTACCTACAATGAGCAGTTCTTC.